The rows below give T cell receptor beta chains drawn from one sample of a study of T cells in Graves' hyperthyroidism and ophthalmopathy. TCRdb reprocessed the multiplex PCR reads with MiXCR, giving one entry per CDR3 protein. This table has roughly 400,000 distinct CDR3 sequences, about an eighth appearing once. Sequencing was carried out using blood. The receptors here all came from a man aged 45 to 65 with Graves' ophthalmopathy. Each CDR3 is given with its conserved first and last residue. The order of the fields is V gene, CDR3 protein.

>TRBV12-5
CASAFSGEQFF
>TRBV10-3
CAISEPSGKAGTVYNEQFF
>TRBV5-4
CASSSPRGTGDREKLFF
>TRBV29-1
CSVISTEQFF
>TRBV24-1
CATSDPDRDYTQYF
>TRBV14
CASSRSRDRGYEQYF
>TRBV24-1
CATTSRAPGQPQHF
>TRBV30
CAWTGSHEQYF
>TRBV28
CASSQAGTSVADTQYF
>TRBV19
CATLGEGLIPEKLFF
>TRBV2
CASSDGGGGKTQYF
>TRBV5-1
CASTERAELNTEAFF
>TRBV7-8
CASSLGALRQETQYF
>TRBV28
CASSFPGLAGGFHEQYF
>TRBV5-1
CASSNEPGQGYEQYF
>TRBV12-3/TRBV12-4
CASTGSMWDTIYF